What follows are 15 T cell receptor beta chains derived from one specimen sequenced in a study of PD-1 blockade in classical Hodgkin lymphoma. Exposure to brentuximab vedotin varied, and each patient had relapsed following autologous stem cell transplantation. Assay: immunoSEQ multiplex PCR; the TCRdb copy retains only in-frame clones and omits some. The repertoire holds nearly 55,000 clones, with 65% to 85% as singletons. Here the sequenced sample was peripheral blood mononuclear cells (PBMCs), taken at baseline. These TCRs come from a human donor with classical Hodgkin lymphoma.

The CDR3 coding sequence is TGCGCCAGCAGCTTACAGGGGTTCACAGATACGCAGTATTTT. Translation: CASSLQGFTDTQYF. J is TRBJ2-3 and V is TRBV5-1; the match to TRBD1 covers 7 bases. The V and J ends lost 2 bases and 2 bases, in that order; junction bases with no gene match: 2. Per germline, CDR1 SGHRS and CDR2 YFSETQ. The length of the CDR3 is 14 residues.

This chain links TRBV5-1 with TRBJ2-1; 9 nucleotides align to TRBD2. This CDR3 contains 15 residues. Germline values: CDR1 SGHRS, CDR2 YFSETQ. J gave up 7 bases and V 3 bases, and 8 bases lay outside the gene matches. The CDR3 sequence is CASSSAGLAVNEQFF. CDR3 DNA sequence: TGCGCCAGCAGCTCCGCGGGACTAGCCGTGAATGAGCAGTTCTTC.

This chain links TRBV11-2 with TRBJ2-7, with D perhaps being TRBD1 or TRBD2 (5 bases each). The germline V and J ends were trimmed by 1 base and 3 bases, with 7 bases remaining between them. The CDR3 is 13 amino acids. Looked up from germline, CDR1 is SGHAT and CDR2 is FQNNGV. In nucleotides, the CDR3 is TGTGCCAGCAGCTTAGTGGGGGTCTACGAGCAGTACGTC. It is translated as CASSLVGVYEQYV.

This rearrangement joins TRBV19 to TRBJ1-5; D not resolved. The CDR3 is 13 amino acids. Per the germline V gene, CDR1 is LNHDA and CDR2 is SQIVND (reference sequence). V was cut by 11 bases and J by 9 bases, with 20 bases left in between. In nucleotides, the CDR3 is TGTGCCGCCGACCCCGGAATGCCGGGGCCCCAGCATTTT. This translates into CAADPGMPGPQHF.

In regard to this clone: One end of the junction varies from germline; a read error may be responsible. DNA of the CDR3: TGTGTCACCAGCAGAGATCTTTTAGACAATGAGCAGTTCTTC. Translated, it gives CVTSRDLLDNEQFF. The chain is built from TRBV15 and TRBJ2-1; D uncertain. The germline V gene has CDR1 LNHNV and CDR2 YYDKDF (reference sequence). The CDR3 runs to 14 residues. The full variable domain, with the rest looked up from reference TRBV15 and TRBJ2-1, is DAMVIQNPRYQVTQFGKPVTLSCSQTLNHNVMYWYQQKSSQAPKLLFHYYDKDFNNEADTPDNFQSRRPNTSFCFLDIRSPGLGDTAMYLCVTSRDLLDNEQFFGPGTRLTVL.

This CDR3 is CASSLGTGHNEQFF. Written as DNA, the CDR3 is TGTGCCAGCAGCTTAGGGACAGGGCACAATGAGCAGTTCTTC. The genes are TRBV5-8 and TRBJ2-1; 9 bases align to TRBD1. Germline CDR1 SGHTS, CDR2 YDEGEE. V lost 2 bases and J lost 5; bases outside the gene matches: 2. The CDR3 is 14 residues long.

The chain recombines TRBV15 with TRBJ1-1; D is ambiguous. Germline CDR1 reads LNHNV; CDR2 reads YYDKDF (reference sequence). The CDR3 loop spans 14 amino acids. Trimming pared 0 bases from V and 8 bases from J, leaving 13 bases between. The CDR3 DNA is TGTGCCACCAGCAGAGACGCTCTCGGGTCGGAAGCTTTCTTT. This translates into CATSRDALGSEAFF.

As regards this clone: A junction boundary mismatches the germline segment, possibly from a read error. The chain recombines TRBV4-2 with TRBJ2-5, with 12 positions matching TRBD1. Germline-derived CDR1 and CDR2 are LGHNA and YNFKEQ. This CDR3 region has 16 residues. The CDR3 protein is CAGSQTGTGGGETQYF. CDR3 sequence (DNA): TGTGCCGGCAGCCAAACCGGGACAGGGGGCGGGGAGACCCAGTACTTC.

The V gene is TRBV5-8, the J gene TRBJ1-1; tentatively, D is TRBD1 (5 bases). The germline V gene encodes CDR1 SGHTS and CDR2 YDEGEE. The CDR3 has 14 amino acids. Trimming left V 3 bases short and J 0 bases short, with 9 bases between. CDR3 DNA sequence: TGTGCCAGCAGCTCGGGACTCTTGAACACTGAAGCTTTCTTT. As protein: CASSSGLLNTEAFF.

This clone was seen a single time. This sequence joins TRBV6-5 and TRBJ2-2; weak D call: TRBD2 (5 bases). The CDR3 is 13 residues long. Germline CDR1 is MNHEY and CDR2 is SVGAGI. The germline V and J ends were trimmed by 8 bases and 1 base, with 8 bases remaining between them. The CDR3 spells CASVGENTGELFF. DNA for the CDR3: TGTGCCAGCGTCGGGGAGAACACCGGGGAGCTGTTTTTT.

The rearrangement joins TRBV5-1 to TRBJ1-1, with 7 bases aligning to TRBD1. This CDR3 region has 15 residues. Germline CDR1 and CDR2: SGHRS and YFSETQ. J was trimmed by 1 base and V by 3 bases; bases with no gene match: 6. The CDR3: CASSYRTGGNTEAFF. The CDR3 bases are TGCGCCAGCAGCTACAGGACAGGAGGGAACACTGAAGCTTTCTTT.

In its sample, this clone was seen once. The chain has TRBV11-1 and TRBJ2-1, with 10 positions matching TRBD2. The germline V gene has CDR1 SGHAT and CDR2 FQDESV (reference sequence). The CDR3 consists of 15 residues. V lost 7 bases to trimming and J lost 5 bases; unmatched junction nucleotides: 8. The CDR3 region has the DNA TGTGCCAGCACCTTCCGGACTAGCGGTGACAATGAGCAGTTCTTC. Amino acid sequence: CASTFRTSGDNEQFF.

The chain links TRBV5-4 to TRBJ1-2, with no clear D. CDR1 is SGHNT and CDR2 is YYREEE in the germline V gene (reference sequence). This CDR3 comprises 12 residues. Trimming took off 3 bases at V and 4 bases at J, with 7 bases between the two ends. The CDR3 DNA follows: TGTGCCAGCAGCTCCGTTTTCTATGGCTACACCTTC. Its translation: CASSSVFYGYTF. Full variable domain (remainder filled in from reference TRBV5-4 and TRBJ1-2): ETGVTQSPTHLIKTRGQQVTLRCSSQSGHNTVSWYQQALGQGPQFIFQYYREEENGRGNFPPRFSGLQFPNYSSELNVNALELDDSALYLCASSSVFYGYTFGSGTRLTVV.

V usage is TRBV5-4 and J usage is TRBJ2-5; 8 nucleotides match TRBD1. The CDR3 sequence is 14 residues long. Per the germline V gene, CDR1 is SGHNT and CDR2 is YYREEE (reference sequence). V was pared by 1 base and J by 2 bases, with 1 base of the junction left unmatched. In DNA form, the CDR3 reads TGTGCCAGCAGCTTGAACAGGGGGCAAGAGACCCAGTACTTC. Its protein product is CASSLNRGQETQYF.

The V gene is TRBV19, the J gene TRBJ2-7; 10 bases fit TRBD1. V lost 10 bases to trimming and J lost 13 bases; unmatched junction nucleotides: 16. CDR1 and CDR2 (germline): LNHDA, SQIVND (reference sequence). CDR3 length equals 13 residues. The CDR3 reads CATAGQGWNRIYF. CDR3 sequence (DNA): TGTGCCACCGCGGGACAGGGGTGGAATCGGATCTACTTC.